This is a list of T cell receptor beta chains from one sample in a study of tumor-infiltrating lymphocytes in primary liver carcinoma. From the multiplex PCR reads, TCRdb called clonotypes with MiXCR, one entry per CDR3 protein. The data hold tens of thousands of distinct CDR3 sequences, with about three quarters observed a single time. Sequenced input: tumor-adjacent normal liver tissue. Every receptor here comes from a man aged 35-49 years with primary liver carcinoma and hepatitis B virus infection. Both conserved end residues are part of each CDR3. A D gene is named only where the DNA matches it firmly. A clone size is listed for some rows: how often the clone was seen (once, few, many), or a class if it is expanded.

j_gene: TRBJ1-6
d_gene: NA
v_gene: TRBV4-1
abundance: many
CDR3aa: CASSQEAGWTARFGSLHF
CDR3nt: TGCGCCAGCAGCCAAGAAGCCGGGTGGACAGCTCGGTTTGGGTCCCTCCACTTT

j_gene: TRBJ2-7
d_gene: NA
v_gene: TRBV5-6
abundance: once
CDR3aa: CASSFRSRAYDQYF
CDR3nt: TGTGCCAGCAGCTTCCGATCGAGAGCCTACGATCAGTACTTC

j_gene: TRBJ2-3
d_gene: TRBD2
v_gene: TRBV13
abundance: NA
CDR3aa: CASRGGLGLAVSDTQYF
CDR3nt: TGTGCCAGCAGGGGCGGACTGGGACTAGCAGTTTCAGATACGCAGTATTTT

j_gene: TRBJ2-7
d_gene: TRBD2
v_gene: TRBV4-3
abundance: NA
CDR3aa: CASSQNWNSGRAYEQCF
CDR3nt: TGCGCCAGCAGCCAAAATTGGAATAGCGGGAGGGCCTACGAGCAGTGCTTC

j_gene: TRBJ2-3
d_gene: NA
v_gene: TRBV11-1
abundance: NA
CDR3aa: CASSEDGGLTDTQYF
CDR3nt: TGTGCCAGCAGCGAAGACGGGGGTCTGACCGATACGCAGTATTTT

j_gene: TRBJ2-2
d_gene: TRBD1
v_gene: TRBV4-3
abundance: few
CDR3aa: CASSPGGASTGDLFF
CDR3nt: TGCGCCAGCAGCCCAGGGGGTGCGAGCACCGGGGACCTGTTTTTT

j_gene: TRBJ2-7
d_gene: TRBD2
v_gene: TRBV5-1
abundance: many
CDR3aa: CASSTGLAGGGSYEQYF
CDR3nt: TGCGCCAGCAGCACGGGACTAGCGGGAGGAGGATCCTACGAGCAGTACTTC

j_gene: TRBJ2-1
d_gene: TRBD1
v_gene: TRBV10-3
abundance: NA
CDR3aa: CATSGGQVDGQFF
CDR3nt: TGTGCCACCAGCGGTGGACAGGTCGATGGGCAGTTCTTC

j_gene: TRBJ2-4
d_gene: TRBD1
v_gene: TRBV7-8
abundance: NA
CDR3aa: CTSNPETGQGAKSIQYF
CDR3nt: TGTACCAGCAACCCTGAAACGGGACAGGGGGCCAAAAGCATTCAGTACTTC

j_gene: TRBJ1-6
d_gene: NA
v_gene: TRBV28
abundance: few
CDR3aa: CATRTIPSYNSPLHF
CDR3nt: TGTGCCACACGGACGATACCCTCCTATAATTCACCCCTCCACTTT

j_gene: TRBJ2-7
d_gene: TRBD1
v_gene: TRBV12-3/TRBV12-4
abundance: NA
CDR3aa: CASSLALGTATYEQYF
CDR3nt: TGTGCCAGCAGTTTAGCGCTGGGGACAGCCACCTACGAGCAATACTTC

j_gene: TRBJ2-1
d_gene: NA
v_gene: TRBV7-8
abundance: NA
CDR3aa: CANSSNFGGTYKEQFF
CDR3nt: TGTGCCAACAGCTCTAACTTCGGCGGTACCTACAAAGAGCAGTTCTTC

j_gene: TRBJ2-5
d_gene: NA
v_gene: TRBV11-2
abundance: once
CDR3aa: CASNLVAAESQYF
CDR3nt: TGTGCCAGCAATTTAGTGGCAGCAGAGAGCCAGTACTTC

j_gene: TRBJ2-7
d_gene: NA
v_gene: TRBV6-6
abundance: NA
CDR3aa: CASSYRGGHKQYF
CDR3nt: TGTGCCAGCAGTTACAGGGGCGGCCACAAGCAGTACTTC

j_gene: TRBJ2-5
d_gene: TRBD1
v_gene: TRBV12-3/TRBV12-4
abundance: NA
CDR3aa: CATSLDPGTEETQYF
CDR3nt: TGTGCCACCAGTTTAGACCCCGGGACAGAAGAGACCCAGTACTTC

j_gene: TRBJ2-1
d_gene: NA
v_gene: TRBV11-1
abundance: NA
CDR3aa: CVSSPGGPKEQFF
CDR3nt: TGTGTCAGCAGCCCTGGTGGTCCGAAAGAGCAGTTCTTC

j_gene: TRBJ2-4
d_gene: NA
v_gene: TRBV24-1
abundance: NA
CDR3aa: CTTRGDTEAKNIQYF
CDR3nt: TGTACCACCAGGGGGGACACTGAAGCCAAAAACATTCAGTACTTC

j_gene: TRBJ2-1
d_gene: TRBD2
v_gene: TRBV7-9
abundance: NA
CDR3aa: CASSSTTSGSLYEQFF
CDR3nt: TGTGCCAGCAGCTCCACAACTAGCGGGAGTCTCTATGAGCAGTTCTTC

j_gene: TRBJ2-7
d_gene: TRBD2
v_gene: TRBV5-1
abundance: many
CDR3aa: CASRLSGSYEQYF
CDR3nt: TGCGCCAGCCGGCTTAGCGGGAGTTACGAGCAGTACTTC

j_gene: TRBJ1-1
d_gene: NA
v_gene: TRBV10-3
abundance: NA
CDR3aa: CASLDWDTEAFF
CDR3nt: TGTGCCAGCCTGGACTGGGATACTGAAGCTTTCTTT

j_gene: TRBJ2-7
d_gene: TRBD2
v_gene: TRBV5-1
abundance: NA
CDR3aa: CASSIQREDREYF
CDR3nt: TGCGCCAGCAGTATCCAACGGGAGGACCGGGAGTACTTC